Listed below are T cell receptor beta chains from one sample, sequenced in a study of Graves' ophthalmopathy and Graves' hyperthyroidism. TCRdb re-called the multiplex PCR reads with MiXCR, one entry per CDR3 protein. Of 500,000 to 700,000 distinct CDR3 sequences in the sample, about 24% are singletons; the top ten hold around 6.5%. The sample taken for sequencing was peripheral blood. The receptors come from a woman aged 18-30 years with stable Graves' hyperthyroidism. Some clones in this sample may be carry-over from other donors' samples. Each CDR3 is given with its conserved first and last residue. Each record gives: J gene, D gene, V gene, clone size, CDR3 protein, CDR3 DNA. A D gene is named only where the DNA matches it firmly. For some rows the clone size is stated as once, few or many, or as a class when expanded; others skip it.

TRBJ2-7	TRBD1	TRBV12-3/TRBV12-4	many	CASSPRTGGIEGQYF	TGTGCCAGCAGCCCTAGGACAGGGGGCATTGAGGGGCAGTACTTC
TRBJ1-5	.	TRBV7-8	.	CASSHGGGPQHF	TGTGCCAGCAGCCACGGAGGAGGACCCCAGCATTTT
TRBJ1-2	.	TRBV28	.	CASRRHGYTF	TGTGCCAGCCGCCGCCATGGCTACACCTTC
TRBJ2-7	.	TRBV6-2/TRBV6-3	.	CASSYPSVGGAREISYEQYF	TGTGCCAGCAGTTACCCTTCGGTCGGGGGCGCCCGGGAAATCTCCTACGAGCAGTACTTC
TRBJ1-1	.	TRBV6-2/TRBV6-3	many	CASSARMAEAFF	TGTGCCAGCTCTGCGCGGATGGCTGAAGCTTTCTTT
TRBJ1-1	.	TRBV12-5	.	CASGLPRGGMNTEAFF	TGTGCTAGTGGTTTGCCTAGGGGCGGCATGAACACTGAAGCTTTCTTT
TRBJ2-7	TRBD1	TRBV2	few	CASSEPLTLTGRQGAGYEQYF	TGTGCCAGCAGCGAACCTCTCACACTCACCGGCCGGCAGGGGGCAGGCTACGAGCAGTACTTC
TRBJ1-2	TRBD1	TRBV12-3/TRBV12-4	.	CASSLGGQNYGYTF	TGTGCCAGCAGTTTAGGGGGACAGAACTATGGCTACACCTTC
TRBJ1-2	.	TRBV2	many	CASRAGHLYGYTF	TGTGCCAGCCGCGCAGGACACCTATATGGCTACACCTTC
TRBJ2-2	.	TRBV20-1	.	CSARDLQGTGELFF	TGCAGTGCTAGAGATCTTCAGGGGACCGGGGAGCTGTTTTTT
TRBJ2-7	.	TRBV2	many	CASSRGRASYEQYF	TGTGCCAGCAGTCGTGGGCGGGCGAGCTACGAGCAGTACTTC
TRBJ1-1	TRBD1	TRBV28	.	CASSLFAGQGRIEAFF	TGTGCCAGCAGTTTATTCGCCGGACAGGGGCGAATTGAAGCTTTCTTT
TRBJ1-1	.	TRBV5-1	many	CASSLPTDTEAFF	TGCGCCAGCAGCTTGCCGACTGACACTGAAGCTTTCTTT
TRBJ1-1	.	TRBV6-5	many	CASSYSREGPRRAFF	TGTGCCAGCAGTTACTCGCGGGAAGGGCCCCGGCGAGCTTTCTTT
TRBJ2-2	.	TRBV6-1	many	CASSSGTGNTGELFF	TGTGCCAGCAGCTCCGGGACTGGGAACACCGGGGAGCTGTTTTTT
TRBJ2-7	.	TRBV15	.	CATSRDRRGYEQYF	TGTGCCACCAGCAGAGATCGCAGGGGTTACGAGCAGTACTTC
TRBJ1-1	.	TRBV2	.	CASVRQGSLIMAFF	TGTGCCAGCGTGAGGCAGGGTTCTCTGATTATGGCTTTCTTT
TRBJ1-2	TRBD1	TRBV12-3/TRBV12-4	many	CASSFGTGNYGYTF	TGTGCCAGCAGTTTCGGGACAGGCAACTATGGCTACACCTTC
TRBJ1-1	.	TRBV29-1	many	CSVERGGNPNTEAFF	TGCAGCGTCGAAAGGGGCGGGAACCCGAACACTGAAGCTTTCTTT
TRBJ1-2	.	TRBV12-3/TRBV12-4	many	CASSSGPLGYTF	TGTGCCAGCAGTTCGGGACCCCTTGGCTACACCTTC
TRBJ2-7	TRBD1	TRBV4-3	.	CASSQEGTGVNEQYF	TGCGCCAGCAGCCAAGAAGGGACAGGGGTCAACGAGCAGTACTTC
TRBJ1-5	.	TRBV6-1	.	CASSESQSLNQPQHF	TGTGCCAGCAGTGAAAGTCAGTCATTAAATCAGCCCCAGCATTTT
TRBJ1-2	.	TRBV12-3/TRBV12-4	many	CASSHVRYHYGYTF	TGTGCCAGCAGTCATGTCCGGTACCACTATGGCTACACCTTC